Listed below are T cell receptor beta chains from one sample, sequenced in a study of T cells after yellow fever vaccination. MiXCR was run by TCRdb on the 5' RACE reads, yielding one entry per CDR3 protein. Among about 370,000 distinct CDR3 sequences listed, more than 9% were seen once. The sequencing used PBMCs, collected on the day of the first yellow fever vaccination. These receptors were taken from a man aged 18-30 years who received the YFV17D yellow fever vaccine. Both conserved end residues are part of each CDR3. Fields, in order: V gene, J gene, CDR3 protein.

>TRBV27|TRBJ2-7
CASSSLTEPYEQYF
>TRBV9|TRBJ1-1
CASSQSGSGWNTEAFF
>TRBV6-4|TRBJ2-5
CASSGGRMQETQYF
>TRBV6-1|TRBJ1-6
CASKNTRGTYNSPLHF
>TRBV6-1|TRBJ2-2
CASTPAVNTGELFF
>TRBV7-8|TRBJ1-1
CASSPTGVNTEAFF
>TRBV5-1|TRBJ2-1
CASSLAGLAGNEQFF
>TRBV13|TRBJ2-3
CASSLGPSITDTQYF
>TRBV18|TRBJ2-5
CASSPRQGPGETQYF
>TRBV3-1|TRBJ2-2
CASSHTSEGGELFF
>TRBV20-1|TRBJ2-1
CSAPRGAYEQFF
>TRBV5-5|TRBJ2-7
CASSSPQYREGLYEQYF
>TRBV19|TRBJ1-5
CASSIDRRQPQHF
>TRBV6-1|TRBJ2-5
CASTPTGTHIVQETQYF
>TRBV28|TRBJ1-4
CASSSPPGQGNEKLFF
>TRBV29-1|TRBJ2-2
CSVSGQGRTGELFF
>TRBV6-2/TRBV6-3|TRBJ1-2
CASNPAGAYGYTF
>TRBV3-1|TRBJ2-5
CASSQDGRWGQETQYF
>TRBV12-3/TRBV12-4|TRBJ1-5
CASSYTGSQPQHF
>TRBV20-1|TRBJ1-6
CSATKMTGGINSPLHF
>TRBV7-9|TRBJ2-1
CASSLELARSYNEQFF
>TRBV5-1|TRBJ2-5
CASSLGHRQTSHFRNQETQYF
>TRBV19|TRBJ1-5
CASTVWDGNQPQHF
>TRBV7-9|TRBJ1-6
CASSTPGTGNSPLHF
>TRBV6-5|TRBJ2-1
CASSYLAGGYNEQFF
>TRBV12-3/TRBV12-4|TRBJ1-5
CASSSRPTGANQPQHF
>TRBV12-3/TRBV12-4|TRBJ2-6
CASSSGTGVRGANVLTF
>TRBV4-1|TRBJ1-4
CASSQVVGNEKLFF
>TRBV5-1|TRBJ2-3
CASAPGQGTDTQYF
>TRBV3-1|TRBJ2-3
CASSQAPGEGTDTQYF
>TRBV5-1|TRBJ2-1
CASSPPNYEQFF
>TRBV10-1|TRBJ2-5
CASSESVSEETQYF
>TRBV7-2|TRBJ1-2
CASSIPGQGSSGYTF
>TRBV20-1|TRBJ2-5
CSSRRGRVETQYF
>TRBV5-1|TRBJ1-1
CASSLDGANTEAFF
>TRBV21-1|TRBJ2-1
CAILVTQFF
>TRBV7-2|TRBJ2-5
CASTTSGGAETQYF
>TRBV18|TRBJ2-2
CASSPLFLGQTNTGELFF
>TRBV6-5|TRBJ1-4
CASSAFNEKLFF
>TRBV7-2|TRBJ2-3
CASSPLADTQYF
>TRBV29-1|TRBJ2-5
CSVEKRGVQETQYF
>TRBV28|TRBJ2-2
CASWTGGFTGELFF
>TRBV6-5|TRBJ2-3
CASSYPSPGSGGGTDTQYF
>TRBV12-3/TRBV12-4|TRBJ2-6
CASSWNAGANVLTF
>TRBV5-4|TRBJ2-7
CASSSLAGNYEQYF
>TRBV3-1|TRBJ1-5
CASSQDALGSNQPQHF
>TRBV20-1|TRBJ1-3
CSARDPNTIYF